This TCR beta chain comes out of a study of T cell repertoires in cytomegalovirus infection. In the study overall: CMV infection plus the matching HLA type was flagged by public TCR beta signatures.

V was cut by 3 bases and J by 2 bases, with 14 bases left in between. This CDR3 is built from 15 residues. Germline V gives CDR1 LNHDA, CDR2 SQIVND (reference sequence). Details on this clonotype: Its specificity is not known.

Regarding the study as a whole: Using cumulative public TCR beta family frequency, the authors identified those who carried CMV together with the relevant HLA.

TCRdb independently ran MiXCR on the reads; one entry per CDR3 protein. This table has 45,000 to 75,000 distinct CDR3 sequences, 33% appearing once. The rearrangement links TRBV19 to TRBJ2-7, with D possibly matching TRBD1 (6 bases). The source of this sequence is a human donor in good health (CMV status not recorded). Some clones in this sample may be carry-over from other donors' samples. What was sequenced was PBMCs, sequenced either directly or after in vitro stimulation (not recorded which). The CDR3 DNA reads TGTGCCAGTAGTATCGGGGACATTGGGCCCTACGAGCAGTACTTC. Its translation is CASSIGDIGPYEQYF.